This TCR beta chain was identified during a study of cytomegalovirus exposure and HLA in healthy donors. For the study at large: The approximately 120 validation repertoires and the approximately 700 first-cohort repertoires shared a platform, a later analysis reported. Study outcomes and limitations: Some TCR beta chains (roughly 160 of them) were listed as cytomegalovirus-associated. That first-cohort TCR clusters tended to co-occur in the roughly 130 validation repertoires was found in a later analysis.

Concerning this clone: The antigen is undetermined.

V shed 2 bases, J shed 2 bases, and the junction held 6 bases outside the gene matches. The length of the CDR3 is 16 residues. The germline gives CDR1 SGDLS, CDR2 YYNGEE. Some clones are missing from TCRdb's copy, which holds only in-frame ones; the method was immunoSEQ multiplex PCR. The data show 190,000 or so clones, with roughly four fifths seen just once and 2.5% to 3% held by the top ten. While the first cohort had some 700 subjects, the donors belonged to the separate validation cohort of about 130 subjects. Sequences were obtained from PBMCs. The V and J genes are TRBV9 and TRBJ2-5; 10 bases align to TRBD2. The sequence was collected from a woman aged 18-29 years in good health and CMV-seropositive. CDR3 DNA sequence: TGTGCCAGCAGCGTTGGAAGCGGGAGGGGGCAAGAGACCCAGTACTTC. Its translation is CASSVGSGRGQETQYF.